A single sample gave rise to the 25 T cell receptor beta chains below, sequenced in a study of control samples from healthy donors and cancer patients. The method was immunoSEQ multiplex PCR; TCRdb's version includes in-frame clones alone and lacks a portion of them. The sample yields about 89,000 clones, roughly 86% seen once. The sequenced sample consisted of blood. The origin of the receptors is a man aged 25-40 years in good health.

V and J are TRBV12-5 and TRBJ2-5, with a tentative D call TRBD2 (6 bases). With 6 bases removed from V and 0 bases from J, the gap between germline ends came to 17 bases. Germline CDR1 and CDR2: LGHNT and FRNRAP. This CDR3 contains 16 residues. DNA of the CDR3: TGTGCTAGTGGCTACGATGGAAGCGGGTACCAAGAGACCCAGTACTTC. Its protein product is CASGYDGSGYQETQYF. The full variable domain, in which reference TRBV12-5 and TRBJ2-5 provide the parts outside the CDR3, is DARVTQTPRHKVTEMGQEVTMRCQPILGHNTVFWYRQTMMQGLELLAYFRNRAPLDDSGMPKDRFSAEMPDATLATLKIQPSEPRDSAVYFCASGYDGSGYQETQYFGPGTRLLVL.

The chain couples TRBV7-3 to TRBJ2-3; tentatively, D is TRBD2 (7 bases). CDR3 length equals 13 residues. V was clipped by 5 bases and J by 2 bases, with 8 bases between them. The germline gives CDR1 SGHTA, CDR2 FQGTGA. CDR3 sequence: CASSAGATDTQYF. Here the CDR3 DNA reads TGTGCCAGCAGCGCGGGGGCCACAGATACGCAGTATTTT.

The gene calls are TRBV4-1 and TRBJ1-2, with 9 bases fitting TRBD1. Germline-derived CDR1 and CDR2 are MGHRA and YSYEKL. The V segment lost 3 bases and the J segment 8 bases; nucleotides outside the gene matches: 13. The CDR3 is 16 amino acids. The CDR3 region has the DNA TGCGCCAGCAGCCACGAAAGCCGGGACAGGGTGTCCGGCTACACCTTC. Its translation: CASSHESRDRVSGYTF.

There are a few counts of this clone. The chain recombines TRBV27 with TRBJ2-7, with 8 bases fitting TRBD1. Germline V gives CDR1 MNHEY, CDR2 SMNVEV (reference sequence). V gave up 5 bases and J gave up 1 base; unmatched junction bases: 4. The CDR3 runs 14 residues. CDR3 in amino acids: CASSHRGNSYEQYF. CDR3 in DNA: TGTGCCAGCAGTCACAGGGGGAATTCCTACGAGCAGTACTTC.

The V call is TRBV5-1, the J call TRBJ1-2; TRBD1 might be the D (5 bases). Trimming cost V 5 bases and J 4 bases, with 12 bases left between them. Germline V gene data show CDR1 as SGHRS and CDR2 as YFSETQ. This CDR3 comprises 13 residues. Here the CDR3 DNA reads TGCGCCAGCAGGGATGAAGGGGTCTATGGCTACACCTTC. This encodes CASRDEGVYGYTF.

The rearrangement joins TRBV7-9 to TRBJ2-3; perhaps TRBD1 as D (5 bases). The CDR3 contains 13 residues. Germline CDR1 and CDR2: SEHNR and FQNEAQ (reference sequence). Trimming took 5 bases from V and 7 from J, leaving 13 bases between them. The CDR3 here is CASSHNRSNTQYF. CDR3 nucleotides: TGTGCCAGCAGCCACAACAGGTCTAATACGCAGTATTTT.

V is TRBV2 and J is TRBJ2-2; perhaps TRBD2 as D (6 bases). This CDR3 region has 15 residues. Trimming took off 4 bases at V and 1 base at J, with 10 bases between the two ends. In germline, CDR1 is SNHLY, CDR2 FYNNEI. Here the CDR3 reads CASSGRGENTGELFF. The CDR3 DNA follows: TGTGCCAGCAGTGGGCGGGGAGAGAACACCGGGGAGCTGTTTTTT. Together with reference TRBV2 and TRBJ2-2, the CDR3 gives the full variable domain: EPEVTQTPSHQVTQMGQEVILRCVPISNHLYFYWYRQILGQKVEFLVSFYNNEISEKSEIFDDQFSVERPDGSNFTLKIRSTKLEDSAMYFCASSGRGENTGELFFGEGSRLTVL.

The rearrangement joins TRBV7-2 to TRBJ1-5, with 7 bases aligning to TRBD1. Germline trimming cut 1 base from V and 3 bases from J; bases unmatched to any gene: 12. The germline gives CDR1 SGHTA, CDR2 FQGNSA. This CDR3 is built from 18 residues. The CDR3 reads CASSLVPSGQATNQPQHF. CDR3 DNA: TGTGCCAGCAGCTTAGTGCCCTCAGGACAGGCCACCAATCAGCCCCAGCATTTT.

This clone was picked up a small number of times. The rearrangement links TRBV5-1 to TRBJ2-2; 8 nucleotides line up with TRBD2. The length of the CDR3 is 15 residues. Trimming at V came to 4 bases and at J to 6 bases, leaving 8 bases not matched to a gene. Germline lookup yields CDR1 SGHRS and CDR2 YFSETQ. CDR3 bases: TGCGCCAGCAGCCCGCCGGGACTAGTAGCCGGGGAGCTGTTTTTT. Translation: CASSPPGLVAGELFF.

This clone has only one observation. The rearrangement joins TRBV5-4 to TRBJ1-1, with 10 nucleotides matching TRBD1. The trim removed 5 bases at V and 0 bases at J, leaving 7 bases unmatched. The V gene's germline CDR1 is SGHNT and CDR2 YYREEE (reference sequence). The CDR3 has 16 residues. The CDR3 nucleotides are TGTGCCAGCAGGACAGGGGGCGGACCGATGAACACTGAAGCTTTCTTT. It is translated as CASRTGGGPMNTEAFF. The full variable domain, rest sourced from reference TRBV5-4 and TRBJ1-1, is ETGVTQSPTHLIKTRGQQVTLRCSSQSGHNTVSWYQQALGQGPQFIFQYYREEENGRGNFPPRFSGLQFPNYSSELNVNALELDDSALYLCASRTGGGPMNTEAFFGQGTRLTVV.

This clone turned up a few times. This chain joins TRBV10-3 and TRBJ1-1, with D unresolved. Germline V CDR1 and CDR2: ENHRY, SYGVKD. The CDR3 has 15 residues. V was clipped by 0 bases and J by 2 bases, with 10 bases between them. CDR3 nucleotide sequence: TGTGCCATCAGTGAGTCGAACGGGTTAAACACTGAAGCTTTCTTT. This codes for CAISESNGLNTEAFF.

V gene TRBV27 combines with J gene TRBJ1-2; D perhaps matches TRBD1 (6 bases). Deletions cut 6 bases from V and 4 bases from J, with 21 bases between. Germline lookup yields CDR1 MNHEY and CDR2 SMNVEV (reference sequence). CDR3 size: 16 residues. CDR3 bases: TGTGCCAGCAGCCCACGGCAGGGGACGTTATCCTATGGCTACACCTTC. Residues: CASSPRQGTLSYGYTF.

The V gene is TRBV30, the J gene TRBJ1-2; perhaps TRBD1 as D (6 bases). The CDR3 spans 14 residues. In germline, CDR1 is GTSNPN, CDR2 SVGIG (reference sequence). The germline V and J ends were trimmed by 1 base and 4 bases, with 13 bases remaining between them. This CDR3 is CAWSAPTGPYGYTF. CDR3 coding DNA: TGTGCCTGGAGTGCCCCGACAGGACCCTATGGCTACACCTTC.

V gene TRBV7-3 combines with J gene TRBJ1-1; D is unresolved. V was shortened by 0 bases and J by 1 base, with 9 bases between the two germline ends. The CDR3 length is 15 residues. CDR1 SGHTA and CDR2 FQGTGA come from the germline V gene. The CDR3 loop reads CASSLTYAGNTEAFF. The DNA of the CDR3 is TGTGCCAGCAGCTTAACGTACGCAGGGAACACTGAAGCTTTCTTT.

The chain couples TRBV24-1 to TRBJ2-1, with 8 bases aligning to TRBD1. Germline V gene data show CDR1 as KGHDR and CDR2 as SFDVKD. This CDR3 has 15 residues. The J segment lost 4 bases and the V segment lost 9 bases, leaving 10 bases of the junction unmatched. The CDR3 spells CATGSRDRSYNEQFF. Here the CDR3 DNA reads TGTGCCACCGGGAGTCGGGACAGGAGTTACAATGAGCAGTTCTTC.

The V gene is TRBV18, the J gene TRBJ2-1; D is uncertain. V was shortened by 1 base and J by 5 bases, with 9 bases between the two germline ends. CDR3 length: 14 residues. Germline CDR1 is KGHSH and CDR2 is LQKENI. The CDR3, as DNA: TGTGCCAGCTCACCACGTTCCGGGCACAATGAGCAGTTCTTC. Amino acid sequence: CASSPRSGHNEQFF.

The J gene is TRBJ1-5, the V gene TRBV6-5; weak D call: TRBD1 (5 bases). V dropped 0 bases and J dropped 3 bases, with 9 bases sitting between them. CDR3 length: 15 amino acids. The germline gives CDR1 MNHEY, CDR2 SVGAGI. CDR3 sequence: CASSYSAGSNQPQHF. The CDR3 DNA reads TGTGCCAGCAGTTACTCGGCAGGGTCCAATCAGCCCCAGCATTTT.

V usage is TRBV11-2 and J usage is TRBJ1-2; 9 bases align to TRBD1. The CDR3 is 12 amino acids. CDR1 is SGHAT and CDR2 is FQNNGV in the germline V gene. The junction had 1 base not matched to a gene; V was cut back by 5 bases and J by 6 bases. DNA for the CDR3: TGTGCCAGCAGCCGACAGGGGGATGGCTACACCTTC. Residues: CASSRQGDGYTF.

This chain joins TRBV7-2 and TRBJ1-1; the D is unclear. Trimming removed 5 bases at V and 1 base at J, with 8 bases between. CDR3 length equals 13 residues. Germline CDR1 SGHTA, CDR2 FQGNSA. The CDR3: CASSLGRNTEAFF. The CDR3 DNA reads TGTGCCAGCAGCCTTGGACGGAACACTGAAGCTTTCTTT.

This clone has just a few counts. The chain carries TRBV24-1 and TRBJ1-2; 11 bases align to TRBD1. This CDR3 is 14 amino acids long. Germline CDR1 is KGHDR and CDR2 is SFDVKD. V lost 2 bases, J lost 8 bases, and 3 bases stayed unmatched. Here the CDR3 reads CATSDWDRGRGYTF. CDR3 DNA sequence: TGTGCCACCAGTGATTGGGACAGGGGGAGAGGCTACACCTTC.

This clone is classed as medium-sized (0.01 to 0.1%). The chain employs TRBV2 and TRBJ1-2; D not resolved. Deletions cut 2 bases from V and 1 base from J, with 17 bases between. This CDR3 contains 17 residues. In germline, CDR1 is SNHLY, CDR2 FYNNEI. CDR3 amino acids: CASSESPGRSYNYGYTF. Written as DNA, the CDR3 is TGTGCCAGCAGTGAATCTCCGGGCCGTTCATATAACTATGGCTACACCTTC.

This clone was observed once. The chain carries TRBV7-2 and TRBJ2-7; 11 bases are a match to TRBD2. The V segment lost 6 bases and the J segment 0 bases; nucleotides outside the gene matches: 4. Germline V gives CDR1 SGHTA, CDR2 FQGNSA. CDR3 length equals 15 residues. CDR3 sequence (DNA): TGTGCCAGCAGGATAGCGGGGGGGGGCTCCTACGAGCAGTACTTC. Encoded protein: CASRIAGGGSYEQYF.

Only one count was recorded for this clone. The chain recombines TRBV24-1 with TRBJ1-5; no firm D call. V was pared by 2 bases and J by 1 base, with 11 bases between. CDR1 and CDR2 from the germline V gene are KGHDR and SFDVKD. The CDR3 consists of 16 residues. CDR3 DNA sequence: TGTGCCACCAGTGATTCTTCAGTTATCAGCAATCAGCCCCAGCATTTT. Translation gives CATSDSSVISNQPQHF.

The chain combines TRBV6-6 with TRBJ1-3; 7 bases are a match to TRBD1. The CDR3 spans 16 residues. V trimming: 10 bases; J trimming: 4 bases; junction bases outside the gene matches: 16. CDR1 and CDR2 from the germline V gene are MNHNY and SVGAGI (reference sequence). CDR3 sequence reads: CATTGALLQSGNTIYF. As DNA, the CDR3 is TGTGCCACCACAGGGGCCCTACTCCAATCAGGAAACACCATATATTTT.

The rearrangement joins TRBV5-1 to TRBJ1-2, with 9 bases lining up with TRBD1. The ends lost 2 bases at V and 8 bases at J; junction bases unmatched: 4. CDR1 is SGHRS, CDR2 YFSETQ, per germline. This CDR3 is 13 amino acids long. In nucleotides, the CDR3 is TGCGCCAGCAGCTTTAGACAGGGGGACGGCTACACCTTC. Amino acids: CASSFRQGDGYTF.